The clone carrying this TCR beta chain was seen ten or more times. Its target is unknown. The sample is drawn from a study of beta chain features in type 1 diabetes. Study-level points and caveats: Type 1 diabetes patients showed a moderate but significant shortening of TCRB CDR3s in all four CD4+ subsets. There was a possibility that cDNA sequencing over-represented cells with high TCR expression. For type 1 diabetes patients, VDJ junctions showed fewer insertions and more deletions.

Deletions cut 4 bases from V and 7 bases from J, with 17 bases between. CDR1 is SQVTM and CDR2 is ANQGSEA in the germline V gene. CDR3 length equals 14 residues. Sequencing targeted expressed TCRB transcripts, as all isolated RNA had been reverse transcribed. Here immunoSEQ multiplex PCR was the method, and the copy in TCRdb shows in-frame clones only, minus some. The sample lists under 200,000 clones, around 8% occurring once. Sequencing was performed on central memory CD4+ T cells from blood. The sequence was obtained from a woman in her late teens or twenties with type 1 diabetes. The chain uses TRBV29-1 and TRBJ2-4; D is possibly TRBD1 (5 bases). The CDR3 DNA sequence: TGCAGCGTTGCTCCGACAGCCCGTCGGAACATTCAGTACTTC. Translated: CSVAPTARRNIQYF. Combining the CDR3 with reference TRBV29-1 and TRBJ2-4 gives the whole variable domain SAVISQKPSRDICQRGTSLTIQCQVDSQVTMMFWYRQQPGQSLTLIATANQGSEATYESGFVIDKFPISRPNLTFSTLTVSNMSPEDSSIYLCSVAPTARRNIQYFGAGTRLSVL.